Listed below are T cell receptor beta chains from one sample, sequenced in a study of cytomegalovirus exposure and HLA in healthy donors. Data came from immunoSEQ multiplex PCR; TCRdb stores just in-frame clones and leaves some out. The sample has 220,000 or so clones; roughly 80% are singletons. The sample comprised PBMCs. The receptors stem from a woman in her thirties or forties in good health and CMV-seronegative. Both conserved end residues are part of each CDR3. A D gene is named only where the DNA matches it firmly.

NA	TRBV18	CASSRQQDNTEAFF
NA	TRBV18	CASSPLGETGELFF
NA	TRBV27	CASSSLYNEQFF
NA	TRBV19	CASSGVPGETQYF
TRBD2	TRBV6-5	CASSYSTSGRYEQYF
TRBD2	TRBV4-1	CASSQEERDSAEQYF
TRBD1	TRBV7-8	CASSGQGLSNQPQHF
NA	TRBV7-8	CASMGWGVADTQYF
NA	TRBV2	CASQKAYSQPPQHF
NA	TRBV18	CASSQSSNQPQHF
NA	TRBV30	CAWSSGVGVSEQYF
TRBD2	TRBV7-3	CASSPRLAGPGDTQYF
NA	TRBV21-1	CASSKTSGLQETQYF
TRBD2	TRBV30	CAWSRLAGFTEQFF
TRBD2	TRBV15	CATSRDRGASGQETQYF
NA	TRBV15	CATSRDQVTTYYGYTF
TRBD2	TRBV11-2	CASSTGLAYEQFF
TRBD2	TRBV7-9	CASSPTGTSGRSADTQYF
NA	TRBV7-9	CASSLRHRANGNTIYF
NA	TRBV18	CASSPTNRVSGEQYF
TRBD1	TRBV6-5	CASSYFRDSDYEQYF
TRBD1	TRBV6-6	CASSSSGTGSVEQYF
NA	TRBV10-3	CAISERSSSTDTQYF
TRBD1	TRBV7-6	CASSLVAGTATNEQYF
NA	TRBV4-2	CASSQGFSYEQYF
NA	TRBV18	CASSPGGKNTEAFF
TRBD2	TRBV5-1	CASSGLAGSRTGELFF
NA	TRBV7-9	CASSSGTIASTDTQYF
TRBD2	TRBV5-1	CASSLVAGLGGDTQYF